These T cell receptor beta chains were read from a single sample in a study of post-analysis software for immune sequencing data. TCRdb re-called the PCR reads through MiXCR, storing one row per CDR3 protein. This table holds about 400,000 distinct CDR3 sequences, around 37% found once. The source material was blood. These receptor sequences come from a girl aged 10-17 years with multiple sclerosis. Each CDR3 is given with its conserved first and last residue. D genes are given only for firm matches. Size tells how often a clone was seen (once, few, many) or the class of an expanded clone, and some rows leave it out.

CDR3 protein: CSARGGLLYEQYF; CDR3 DNA: TGCAGTGCTAGGGGGGGCTTACTTTACGAGCAGTACTTC; D gene: -; CDR3 length: 13; V gene: TRBV20-1; clone size: few; J gene: TRBJ2-7
CDR3 protein: CASSLRTSGNYEQFF; CDR3 DNA: TGTGCCAGCAGCTTAAGGACTAGCGGGAACTATGAGCAGTTCTTC; D gene: TRBD2; CDR3 length: 15; V gene: TRBV7-2; clone size: few; J gene: TRBJ2-1
CDR3 protein: CATSDWGNEQFF; CDR3 DNA: TGTGCCACCAGTGATTGGGGTAATGAGCAGTTCTTC; D gene: -; CDR3 length: 12; V gene: TRBV24-1; clone size: once; J gene: TRBJ2-1
CDR3 protein: CASSEDRGNQPQHF; CDR3 DNA: TGTGCCAGCAGCGAGGACAGGGGCAATCAGCCCCAGCATTTT; D gene: TRBD1; CDR3 length: 14; V gene: TRBV5-5; clone size: few; J gene: TRBJ1-5
CDR3 protein: CASSLDARVPQYF; CDR3 DNA: TGTGCCAGCAGCTTAGATGCCAGGGTTCCGCAGTATTTT; D gene: -; CDR3 length: 13; V gene: TRBV7-9; clone size: -; J gene: TRBJ2-3
CDR3 protein: CASSLGSGAGSPLHF; CDR3 DNA: TGCGCCAGCAGCTTGGGCAGTGGGGCGGGGTCACCCCTCCACTTT; D gene: -; CDR3 length: 15; V gene: TRBV5-1; clone size: -; J gene: TRBJ1-6
CDR3 protein: CASSPRSTVNTEAFF; CDR3 DNA: TGTGCCAGCAGCCCCAGATCGACAGTGAACACTGAAGCTTTCTTT; D gene: -; CDR3 length: 15; V gene: TRBV7-9; clone size: -; J gene: TRBJ1-1
CDR3 protein: CSIDLGQGAYNEQFF; CDR3 DNA: TGCAGTATAGACTTAGGACAGGGGGCTTACAATGAGCAGTTCTTC; D gene: TRBD1; CDR3 length: 15; V gene: TRBV20-1; clone size: few; J gene: TRBJ2-1
CDR3 protein: CSVEARASYNEQFF; CDR3 DNA: TGCAGCGTTGAAGCCAGAGCCTCCTACAATGAGCAGTTCTTC; D gene: -; CDR3 length: 14; V gene: TRBV29-1; clone size: -; J gene: TRBJ2-1
CDR3 protein: CASSHPGTSLSSGQFF; CDR3 DNA: TGCGCCAGCAGCCATCCCGGGACTAGCCTCTCCTCGGGGCAGTTCTTC; D gene: TRBD2; CDR3 length: 16; V gene: TRBV4-3; clone size: -; J gene: TRBJ2-1
CDR3 protein: CASLAPSRGRNEAFF; CDR3 DNA: TGTGCCAGCCTTGCTCCCAGCAGGGGGCGTAATGAAGCTTTCTTT; D gene: TRBD1; CDR3 length: 15; V gene: TRBV3-1; clone size: -; J gene: TRBJ1-1
CDR3 protein: CSAPLLNEQYF; CDR3 DNA: TGCAGTGCCCCCTTACTGAACGAGCAGTACTTC; D gene: -; CDR3 length: 11; V gene: TRBV20-1; clone size: few; J gene: TRBJ2-7
CDR3 protein: CASTHRGEGEKLFF; CDR3 DNA: TGTGCCAGTACACACAGGGGAGAGGGAGAAAAACTGTTTTTT; D gene: TRBD1; CDR3 length: 14; V gene: TRBV2; clone size: few; J gene: TRBJ1-4
CDR3 protein: CASTRRETQYF; CDR3 DNA: TGTGCCAGCACCCGTCGAGAGACCCAGTACTTC; D gene: -; CDR3 length: 11; V gene: TRBV7-2; clone size: few; J gene: TRBJ2-5
CDR3 protein: CASSPRDFSNQPQHF; CDR3 DNA: TGCGCCAGCAGCCCCCGGGACTTTAGCAATCAGCCCCAGCATTTT; D gene: -; CDR3 length: 15; V gene: TRBV5-1; clone size: -; J gene: TRBJ1-5
CDR3 protein: CASSRDRDASPLHF; CDR3 DNA: TGTGCCAGCAGCCGGGACAGGGACGCTTCACCCCTCCACTTT; D gene: TRBD1; CDR3 length: 14; V gene: TRBV5-4; clone size: few; J gene: TRBJ1-6
CDR3 protein: CSVELAAYQETQYF; CDR3 DNA: TGCAGCGTTGAATTGGCGGCGTACCAAGAGACCCAGTACTTC; D gene: -; CDR3 length: 14; V gene: TRBV29-1; clone size: few; J gene: TRBJ2-5
CDR3 protein: CATSREGAPSYEQYF; CDR3 DNA: TGTGCCACCAGCAGAGAAGGAGCCCCGTCCTACGAGCAGTACTTC; D gene: -; CDR3 length: 15; V gene: TRBV15; clone size: -; J gene: TRBJ2-7
CDR3 protein: CASSYLTGGYGYTF; CDR3 DNA: TGTGCCAGCAGCTACCTCACAGGGGGCTATGGCTACACCTTC; D gene: TRBD1; CDR3 length: 14; V gene: TRBV9; clone size: -; J gene: TRBJ1-2
CDR3 protein: CASSLDGASTDTQYF; CDR3 DNA: TGTGCCAGCAGCTTAGACGGGGCCAGCACAGATACGCAGTATTTT; D gene: -; CDR3 length: 15; V gene: TRBV7-3; clone size: -; J gene: TRBJ2-3
CDR3 protein: CASDRGRGSPLHF; CDR3 DNA: TGTGCCAGCGACAGGGGGAGAGGATCACCCCTCCACTTT; D gene: TRBD1; CDR3 length: 13; V gene: TRBV6-6; clone size: few; J gene: TRBJ1-6
CDR3 protein: CASTPSRESPLHF; CDR3 DNA: TGTGCCAGCACTCCGAGCAGGGAATCACCCCTCCACTTT; D gene: -; CDR3 length: 13; V gene: TRBV2; clone size: few; J gene: TRBJ1-6
CDR3 protein: CDSSWTSGASSYEQYF; CDR3 DNA: TGTGACAGCAGCTGGACTAGCGGGGCAAGCTCCTACGAGCAGTACTTC; D gene: TRBD2; CDR3 length: 16; V gene: TRBV7-6; clone size: -; J gene: TRBJ2-7
CDR3 protein: CSARLGGVETQYF; CDR3 DNA: TGCAGTGCTAGGTTGGGGGGAGTGGAGACCCAGTACTTC; D gene: -; CDR3 length: 13; V gene: TRBV20-1; clone size: few; J gene: TRBJ2-5
CDR3 protein: CASSPQRGTQFF; CDR3 DNA: TGTGCCAGCAGTCCTCAGCGGGGGACGCAGTTCTTC; D gene: TRBD2; CDR3 length: 12; V gene: TRBV12-3/TRBV12-4; clone size: few; J gene: TRBJ2-1
CDR3 protein: CSALDRGNTEAFF; CDR3 DNA: TGCAGCGCACTTGACAGGGGGAACACTGAAGCTTTCTTT; D gene: TRBD1; CDR3 length: 13; V gene: TRBV29-1; clone size: -; J gene: TRBJ1-1
CDR3 protein: CASVLGTGGKAGELFF; CDR3 DNA: TGCGCCAGCGTCCTAGGGACAGGGGGCAAGGCCGGGGAGCTGTTTTTT; D gene: TRBD1; CDR3 length: 16; V gene: TRBV4-3; clone size: -; J gene: TRBJ2-2
CDR3 protein: CASSFDRLNTGELFF; CDR3 DNA: TGTGCCAGCAGCTTTGACAGGCTGAACACCGGGGAGCTGTTTTTT; D gene: -; CDR3 length: 15; V gene: TRBV7-9; clone size: few; J gene: TRBJ2-2
CDR3 protein: CASTIRALGYGYTF; CDR3 DNA: TGTGCCAGCACCATCAGGGCCTTAGGCTATGGCTACACCTTC; D gene: -; CDR3 length: 14; V gene: TRBV12-3/TRBV12-4; clone size: few; J gene: TRBJ1-2
CDR3 protein: CASSLAPYGSNQPQHF; CDR3 DNA: TGTGCCAGCAGCTTAGCGCCCTACGGTAGCAATCAGCCCCAGCATTTT; D gene: -; CDR3 length: 16; V gene: TRBV7-2; clone size: few; J gene: TRBJ1-5
CDR3 protein: CASSLGQNGGYTF; CDR3 DNA: TGTGCCAGCAGCTTAGGGCAGAATGGGGGTTACACCTTC; D gene: -; CDR3 length: 13; V gene: TRBV7-8; clone size: -; J gene: TRBJ1-2
CDR3 protein: CASSLHPAGSPQETQYF; CDR3 DNA: TGTGCCAGCAGTTTACATCCAGCGGGGAGTCCCCAAGAGACCCAGTACTTC; D gene: TRBD2; CDR3 length: 17; V gene: TRBV27; clone size: once; J gene: TRBJ2-5
CDR3 protein: CASSSRLAGGTKNIQYF; CDR3 DNA: TGTGCCAGCAGCTCCAGACTAGCGGGGGGCACCAAAAACATTCAGTACTTC; D gene: TRBD2; CDR3 length: 17; V gene: TRBV4-2; clone size: few; J gene: TRBJ2-4
CDR3 protein: CASSYPIAGGGNEQFF; CDR3 DNA: TGTGCCAGCAGTTACCCGATAGCGGGGGGGGGCAATGAGCAGTTCTTC; D gene: TRBD2; CDR3 length: 16; V gene: TRBV6-5; clone size: few; J gene: TRBJ2-1
CDR3 protein: CASRKQGANNEQFF; CDR3 DNA: TGTGCCAGCAGAAAACAGGGGGCCAACAATGAGCAGTTCTTC; D gene: TRBD1; CDR3 length: 14; V gene: TRBV12-3/TRBV12-4; clone size: -; J gene: TRBJ2-1
CDR3 protein: CASSPPAGGGGTYEQYF; CDR3 DNA: TGTGCCAGCTCACCACCGGCTGGAGGGGGCGGAACCTACGAGCAGTACTTC; D gene: -; CDR3 length: 17; V gene: TRBV18; clone size: -; J gene: TRBJ2-7
CDR3 protein: CASRADRARGGNQPQHF; CDR3 DNA: TGTGCCAGCAGGGCAGACAGGGCTCGGGGGGGCAATCAGCCCCAGCATTTT; D gene: TRBD1; CDR3 length: 17; V gene: TRBV6-6; clone size: -; J gene: TRBJ1-5
CDR3 protein: CSVAPAVNYGYTF; CDR3 DNA: TGCAGCGTTGCCCCCGCGGTTAACTATGGCTACACCTTC; D gene: -; CDR3 length: 13; V gene: TRBV29-1; clone size: -; J gene: TRBJ1-2
CDR3 protein: CASRNRLAGAHNEQFF; CDR3 DNA: TGTGCCAGCAGAAACCGACTAGCGGGGGCCCACAATGAGCAGTTCTTC; D gene: TRBD2; CDR3 length: 16; V gene: TRBV6-1; clone size: -; J gene: TRBJ2-1
CDR3 protein: CAISSDWYEQYF; CDR3 DNA: TGTGCCATCAGCTCCGACTGGTACGAGCAGTACTTC; D gene: -; CDR3 length: 12; V gene: TRBV10-3; clone size: -; J gene: TRBJ2-7